This T cell receptor (beta chain) was sequenced for a study of blood T cells in healthy people across ages. Trimming shortened V by 5 bases and J by 3 bases, and 8 bases separated the two germline ends. Germline CDR1 reads DFQATT; CDR2 reads SNEGSKA (reference sequence). This CDR3 region has 12 residues. This clonotype was seen a few times. For the second PCR, which ran for roughly 6 to 12 cycles, a sample-barcoded 5' primer and a J-beta primer mix were used. MiXCR, run by TCRdb on the 5' RACE reads, gives a single entry per CDR3 protein. The sample carries some 760,000 distinct CDR3 sequences, just under 25% recorded once. The sample was also linked to a second study, of T cells of mothers and their children.

The rearrangement links TRBV20-1 to TRBJ1-3, with TRBD1 as a possible D gene (5 bases). Material: blood. The TCR sequence derives from a boy aged 5 to 17 in good health. The CDR3 region is CSAGGSGNTIYF. Here the CDR3 DNA reads TGCAGTGCTGGGGGAAGTGGAAACACCATATATTTT.